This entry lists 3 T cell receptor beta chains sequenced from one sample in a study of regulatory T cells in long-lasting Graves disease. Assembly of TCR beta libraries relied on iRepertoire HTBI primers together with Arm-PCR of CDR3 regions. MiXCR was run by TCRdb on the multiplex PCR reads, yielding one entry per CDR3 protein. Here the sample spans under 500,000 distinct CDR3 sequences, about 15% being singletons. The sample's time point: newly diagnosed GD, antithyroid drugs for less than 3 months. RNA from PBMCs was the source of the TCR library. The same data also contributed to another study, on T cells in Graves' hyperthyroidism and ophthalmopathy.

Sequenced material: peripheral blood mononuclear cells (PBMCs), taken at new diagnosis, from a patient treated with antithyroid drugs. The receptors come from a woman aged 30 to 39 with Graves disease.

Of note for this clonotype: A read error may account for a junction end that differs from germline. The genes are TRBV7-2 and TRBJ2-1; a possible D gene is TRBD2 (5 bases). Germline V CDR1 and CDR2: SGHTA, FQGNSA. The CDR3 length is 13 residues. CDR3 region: CAGSRLPGNEQFF. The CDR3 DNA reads TGTGCCGGCAGCCGACTCCCCGGGAACGAGCAGTTCTTC. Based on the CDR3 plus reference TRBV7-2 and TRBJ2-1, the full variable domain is GAGVSQSPSNKVTEKGKDVELRCDPISGHTALYWYRQSLGQGLEFLIYFQGNSAPDKSGLPSDRFSAERTGGSVSTLTIQRTQQEDSAVYLCAGSRLPGNEQFFGPGTRLTVL.

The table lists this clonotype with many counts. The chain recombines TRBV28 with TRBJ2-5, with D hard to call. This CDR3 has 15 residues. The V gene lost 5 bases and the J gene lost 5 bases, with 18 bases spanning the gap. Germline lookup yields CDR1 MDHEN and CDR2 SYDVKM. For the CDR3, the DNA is TGTGCCAGCAGTCCCAGAGGTTCGTATAGCGAGACCCAGTACTTC. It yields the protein CASSPRGSYSETQYF.

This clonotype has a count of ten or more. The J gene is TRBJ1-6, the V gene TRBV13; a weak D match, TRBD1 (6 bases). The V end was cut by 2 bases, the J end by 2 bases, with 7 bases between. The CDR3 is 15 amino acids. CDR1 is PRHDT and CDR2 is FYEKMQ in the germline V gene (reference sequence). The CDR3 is CASSLQGTYNSPLHF. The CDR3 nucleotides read TGTGCCAGCAGCTTACAGGGGACCTATAATTCACCCCTCCACTTT.